This T cell receptor beta chain was captured in a study of blood T cells in healthy people across ages (dated by TCRdb to the mid-2010s). At the level of the whole study: Template switching captured roughly one uniquely barcoded TCR beta cDNA molecule per two T cells in model experiments. To track age-related changes in TCR beta repertoire diversity, the study relied on deep sequencing normalized with unique cDNA molecular identifiers. To avoid experimental bias, donors of different ages were distributed randomly across sequencing lanes. The donors were divided into four age groups: young (average roughly 17 years), middle-aged (almost 40), aged (approximately 62) and long-lived (about 84). For two donors (one aged 18 to 30 and one aged 80 or older), the study analyzed two additional independent replicas of 1 million unique cDNA reads from the same blood draw.

Counted from cysteine to phenylalanine, this CDR3 has 14 amino acids. Just CDR3 DNA is preserved here, 42 bases in frame from base 1. Looking up the germline V gene (reference sequence) yields CDR1 SGHKS and CDR2 YYEKEE. The germline V and J ends show losses of 3 bases and 3 bases respectively, and no gene match explains 3 bases of the junction. Libraries were built with 5' RACE. Sequencing was performed on an Illumina HiSeq 2500. The second PCR ran for roughly 6 to 11 cycles and used a J-beta primer mix along with a sample-barcoded 5' primer. A unique molecular identifier was introduced onto each TCR beta cDNA molecule by a template-switch 5' adaptor carrying 12 random nucleotides. Each sample yielded at least 2.5 million CDR3-containing paired-end reads. First-strand cDNA synthesis was performed from all RNA using the Mint cDNA synthesis kit, with priming by a TRBC-specific oligonucleotide. Following uracil-DNA glycosylase treatment, all cDNA underwent a first 18-cycle PCR with the universal primers M1SS and BC2_uni_R. Regarding the original processing steps: For normalization, 1 million high-quality reads were randomly selected from each sample, with every read carrying a distinct molecular identifier. Instead of being binned into consensus sequences, reads with shared molecular identifiers were discarded. MiTCR, run with a Q25 quality threshold and the strictest error-elimination algorithm, handled CDR3 identification, clonotype clustering and error correction. Lower-bound total TCR beta diversity was estimated with a nonparametric unseen species model using Euler transformation. TCRdb reanalyzed the raw reads on its own, using fastp at Q25 for trimming and MiXCR for clone calling, and kept in-frame beta chains. Under each unique CDR3 protein, matching rows form one entry showing the most common genes and DNA. The V and J calls and clone size come from TCRdb's table, not from the authors' own analysis. Within this sample are some 640,000 distinct CDR3 sequences, with 45% to 50% of them counted one time only. Clones ranked in the top ten supply 25% to 35% of the sample.

Comments on this clonotype: The clone's antigen remains unknown. Base qualities are missing; no much larger clone stands one base away.

The paper's findings and limits, for the study overall: Total diversity estimates from one million sequenced T cells were considered lower bounds and underestimates. A strong correlation was found between observed TCR beta diversity and the percentage of naive T cells measured by flow cytometry. The long-lived group showed more naive CD4+ T cells, fewer expanded clones and increased TCR diversity than the aged group, suggesting age selection. Because the CMV infection status of the donors was unknown, age-related changes in expanded clonotypes may potentially have been confounded. Bulk unsorted PBMC profiling prevented conclusive comparison of naive and antigen-experienced compartments. As age increased, observed TCR beta diversity per million T cells dropped in a roughly linear way, and a significant reduction was already evident by age approximately 40.

Donors were a few dozen systemically healthy Caucasian individuals from Russia aged roughly 6 to 100 years. Each donor gave about 10 milliliters of peripheral blood, drawn into EDTA-treated Vacutainer tubes. Ficoll-Paque density-gradient centrifugation was used to isolate PBMCs, with at least 7 million per sample. Total RNA, at least 6 micrograms per sample, was extracted from PBMCs with Trizol reagent. The percentages of naive CD45RAhigh/CD27high T cells were determined by flow cytometry on a PBMC aliquot from every donor. Sequencing input: blood. The V and J genes are TRBV5-5 and TRBJ2-5; 9 bases in between match TRBD2. The clonotype was recovered from an older woman in good health. CDR3 reads: CASSSRLAEETQYF. The DNA sequence follows: TGTGCCAGCAGCTCTAGACTAGCGGAAGAGACCCAGTACTTC.